Listed here are 17 T cell receptor beta chains from one sample, sequenced in a study of blood T cell repertoires in COVID-19. Measured with immunoSEQ multiplex PCR; TCRdb has only the in-frame clones, and not every one. The data show around 250,000 clones, around 85% seen once. Sequenced material: PBMCs or T cells enriched from blood (not recorded which). These receptors all stem from a woman in her forties or fifties with acute COVID-19.

This chain uses TRBV7-8 with TRBJ1-4; maybe TRBD1 (5 bases). In germline, CDR1 is SGHVS, CDR2 FQNEAQ. V dropped 7 bases and J dropped 6 bases, with 15 bases sitting between them. This CDR3 contains 14 residues. CDR3 DNA: TGTGCCAGCACTAAAGGGACTATTGATGAAAAACTGTTTTTT. Amino acid sequence: CASTKGTIDEKLFF.

The rearrangement joins TRBV10-3 to TRBJ2-4; a possible D gene is TRBD1 (5 bases). The CDR3 is 15 amino acids. The V end was cut by 0 bases, the J end by 6 bases, with 12 bases between. Germline values: CDR1 ENHRY, CDR2 SYGVKD. CDR3 in DNA: TGTGCCATCAGTGAGTCGAAGACAGCAGGAAACATTCAGTACTTC. Amino acids: CAISESKTAGNIQYF.

The CDR3 nucleotides read TGTGCCAGCAGCCAAAGAGGACAGGGAGACACTGAAGCTTTCTTT. It translates to CASSQRGQGDTEAFF. The chain employs TRBV9 and TRBJ1-1, with 8 positions matching TRBD1. Trimming at V came to 4 bases and at J to 3 bases, leaving 8 bases not matched to a gene. Germline V gives CDR1 SGDLS, CDR2 YYNGEE. There are 15 residues in the CDR3.

The CDR3 coding sequence is TGCGCCAGCAGCTCGGGGGGACTAGCTACCCGCGAGCAGTACTTC. This translates into CASSSGGLATREQYF. This chain connects TRBV5-1 to TRBJ2-7; 9 nucleotides align to TRBD2. Germline V gives CDR1 SGHRS, CDR2 YFSETQ. The CDR3 has 15 amino acids. V shed 3 bases, J shed 6 bases, and the junction held 10 bases outside the gene matches.

This clone occurred once. The V call is TRBV7-9, the J call TRBJ1-1; D is unclear. The V end lost 5 bases, the J end lost 0 bases, and 10 bases lay between the germline ends. There are 14 residues in the CDR3. Germline CDR1 SEHNR, CDR2 FQNEAQ (reference sequence). CDR3 amino acids: CASSLGLMNTEAFF. Here the CDR3 DNA reads TGTGCCAGCAGCCTTGGACTGATGAACACTGAAGCTTTCTTT.

The chain combines TRBV6-5 with TRBJ2-1, with 8 bases lining up with TRBD2. V was clipped by 6 bases and J by 2 bases; unmatched bases: 6. This CDR3 region has 15 residues. Looked up from germline, CDR1 is MNHEY and CDR2 is SVGAGI. The CDR3 region is CASRSRGGPYNEQFF. The CDR3 nucleotides are TGTGCCAGCAGATCACGGGGGGGCCCCTACAATGAGCAGTTCTTC.

The chain joins TRBV7-2 to TRBJ2-5, with 8 bases lining up with TRBD2. This CDR3 is built from 15 residues. With 5 bases clipped from V and 2 bases from J, the junction kept 7 bases outside the gene matches. Germline V CDR1 and CDR2: SGHTA, FQGNSA. Here the CDR3 reads CASSPSSGVQETQYF. The CDR3 coding sequence is TGTGCCAGCAGCCCGAGTAGCGGGGTGCAAGAGACCCAGTACTTC.

V usage is TRBV5-8 and J usage is TRBJ2-1, with D perhaps matching TRBD1 (6 bases). Trimming took 4 bases from V and 3 from J, leaving 14 bases between them. The CDR3 is made up of 15 amino acids. CDR1 SGHTS and CDR2 YDEGEE come from the germline V gene. The CDR3 protein is CASSLRGDFYNEQFF. CDR3 DNA: TGTGCCAGCAGCCTCAGGGGTGATTTCTACAATGAGCAGTTCTTC.

The V and J genes are TRBV6-2 or TRBV6-3 and TRBJ1-5; tentative D call: TRBD1 (5 bases). From germline, CDR1 is MNHEY and CDR2 SVGEGT. The V end was cut by 2 bases, the J end by 0 bases, with 20 bases between. The CDR3 is 19 amino acids. The DNA of the CDR3 is TGTGCCAGCAGTTACACACGGCCAGGGATCTTAAATAGCAATCAGCCCCAGCATTTT. Translating it yields CASSYTRPGILNSNQPQHF.

The CDR3 sequence: CAGKRDRGSDTQYF. The DNA of the CDR3 is TGTGCCGGGAAACGGGACAGGGGATCAGATACGCAGTATTTT. This chain links TRBV11-2 with TRBJ2-3; TRBD1 aligns across 10 bases. The germline gives CDR1 SGHAT, CDR2 FQNNGV. After removal of 11 bases from V and 4 bases from J, the junction contained 9 bases not matched to a gene. The CDR3 covers 14 residues.

The V and J genes are TRBV12-3 or TRBV12-4 and TRBJ1-3; D is ambiguous. The V end lost 5 bases, the J end lost 2 bases, and 7 bases lay between the germline ends. The CDR3 is 13 residues long. DNA of the CDR3: TGTGCCAGCAGTCTCAGGACTGGAAACACCATATATTTT. It is translated as CASSLRTGNTIYF.

The chain has TRBV12-3 or TRBV12-4 and TRBJ2-4; 7 nucleotides agree with TRBD2. This CDR3 is built from 13 residues. Losses at the gene ends were 10 bases for V and 1 base for J; bases not matched to a gene: 4. DNA of the CDR3: TGTGCCATTGGGAGGGGTGCCAAAAACATTCAGTACTTC. Translated: CAIGRGAKNIQYF.

This rearrangement joins TRBV2 to TRBJ1-2; D remains ambiguous. CDR3 length: 13 residues. V was clipped by 2 bases and J by 4 bases, with 8 bases between them. The germline V gene has CDR1 SNHLY and CDR2 FYNNEI. The CDR3 is CASSEWETYGYTF. The CDR3 nucleotides are TGTGCCAGCAGTGAATGGGAGACCTATGGCTACACCTTC. The full variable domain, in which reference TRBV2 and TRBJ1-2 provide the parts outside the CDR3, is EPEVTQTPSHQVTQMGQEVILRCVPISNHLYFYWYRQILGQKVEFLVSFYNNEISEKSEIFDDQFSVERPDGSNFTLKIRSTKLEDSAMYFCASSEWETYGYTFGSGTRLTVV.

The gene calls are TRBV7-9 and TRBJ1-2; 7 bases fit TRBD1. Germline assignment: CDR1 SEHNR and CDR2 FQNEAQ (reference sequence). The CDR3 totals 13 residues. The trim removed 4 bases at V and 3 bases at J, leaving 2 bases unmatched. In nucleotides, the CDR3 is TGTGCCAGCAGCTCGGGACAGCACTATGGCTACACCTTC. Protein sequence: CASSSGQHYGYTF.

The rearrangement links TRBV14 to TRBJ1-1; D might be TRBD1 (6 bases). V was pared by 1 base and J by 1 base, with 13 bases between. Germline CDR1 and CDR2: SGHDN and FVKESK. This CDR3 is built from 16 residues. The CDR3 loop is CASSQVTGHTNTEAFF. CDR3 nucleotide sequence: TGTGCCAGCAGCCAAGTGACAGGCCACACGAACACTGAAGCTTTCTTT.

The chain joins TRBV5-1 to TRBJ1-2; 7 bases are shared with TRBD1. The germline CDR1 and CDR2 sequences are SGHRS and YFSETQ. CDR3 length equals 15 residues. With V trimmed by 4 bases and J by 4 bases, 10 bases remained unmatched. For the CDR3, the DNA is TGCGCCAGCAGCCTAGGGGGCGACAGGTCCTATGGCTACACCTTC. Amino acids: CASSLGGDRSYGYTF.

This clone was seen a few times. The chain employs TRBV27 and TRBJ1-5, with D perhaps TRBD1 (5 bases). This CDR3 region has 15 residues. The V gene's germline CDR1 is MNHEY and CDR2 SMNVEV (reference sequence). Trimming took off 6 bases at V and 0 bases at J, with 12 bases between the two ends. CDR3 sequence reads: CASSPGGGSNQPQHF. The DNA of the CDR3 is TGTGCCAGCAGCCCGGGGGGGGGTAGCAATCAGCCCCAGCATTTT.